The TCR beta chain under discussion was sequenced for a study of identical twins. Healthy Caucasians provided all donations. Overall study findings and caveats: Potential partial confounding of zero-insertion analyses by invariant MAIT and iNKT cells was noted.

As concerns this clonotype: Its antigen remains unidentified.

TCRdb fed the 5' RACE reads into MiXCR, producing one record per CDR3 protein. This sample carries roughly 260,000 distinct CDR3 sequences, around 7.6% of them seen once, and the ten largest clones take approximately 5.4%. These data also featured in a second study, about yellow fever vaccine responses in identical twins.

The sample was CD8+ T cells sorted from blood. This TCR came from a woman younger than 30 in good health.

The CDR3 spells CSAPDGTDYEAFF. CDR3 coding DNA: TGCAGTGCCCCAGACGGGACCGACTATGAAGCTTTCTTT. The rearrangement joins TRBV20-1 to TRBJ1-1, with TRBD1 as a possible D gene (5 bases). Trimming took 6 bases from V and 7 from J, leaving 18 bases between them. The CDR3 has 13 residues. Per germline, CDR1 DFQATT and CDR2 SNEGSKA (reference sequence).